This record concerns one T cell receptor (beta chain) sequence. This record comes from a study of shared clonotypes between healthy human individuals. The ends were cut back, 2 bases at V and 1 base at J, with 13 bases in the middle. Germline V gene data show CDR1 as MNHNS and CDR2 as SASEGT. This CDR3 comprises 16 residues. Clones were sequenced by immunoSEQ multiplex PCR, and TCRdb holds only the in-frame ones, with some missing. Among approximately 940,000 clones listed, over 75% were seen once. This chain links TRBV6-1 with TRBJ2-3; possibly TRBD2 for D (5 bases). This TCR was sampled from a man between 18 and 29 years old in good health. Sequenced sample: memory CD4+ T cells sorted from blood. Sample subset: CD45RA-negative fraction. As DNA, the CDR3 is TGTGCCAGCAGTGAAAGGAAGCTAGCAGGCACAGATACGCAGTATTTT. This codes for CASSERKLAGTDTQYF.